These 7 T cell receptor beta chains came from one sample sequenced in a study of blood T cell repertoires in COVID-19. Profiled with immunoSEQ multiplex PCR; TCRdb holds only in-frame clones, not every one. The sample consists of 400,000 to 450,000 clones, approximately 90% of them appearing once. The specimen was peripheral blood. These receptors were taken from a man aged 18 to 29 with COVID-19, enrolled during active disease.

CDR3: CASSLGPSGGSDTQYF. Here the CDR3 DNA reads TGTGCCAGCAGCTTGGGCCCTAGTGGAGGATCAGATACGCAGTATTTT. This sequence joins TRBV5-4 and TRBJ2-3, with D maybe TRBD2 (5 bases). This CDR3 is built from 16 residues. CDR1 and CDR2 (germline): SGHNT, YYREEE (reference sequence). Trimming took off 0 bases at V and 4 bases at J, with 15 bases between the two ends.

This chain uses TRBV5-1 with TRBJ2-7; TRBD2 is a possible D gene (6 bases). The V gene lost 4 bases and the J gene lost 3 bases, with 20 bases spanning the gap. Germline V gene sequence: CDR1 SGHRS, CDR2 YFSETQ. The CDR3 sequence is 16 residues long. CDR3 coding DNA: TGCGCCAGCAGCCCCCAACCGGGACGGGAGAACTACGAGCAGTACTTC. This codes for CASSPQPGRENYEQYF.

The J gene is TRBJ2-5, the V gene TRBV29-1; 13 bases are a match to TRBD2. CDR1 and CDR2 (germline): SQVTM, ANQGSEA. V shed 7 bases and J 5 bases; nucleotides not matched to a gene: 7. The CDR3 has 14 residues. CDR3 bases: TGCAGCGCCGGGACTAGCGGGGTCCTGGAGACCCAGTACTTC. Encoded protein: CSAGTSGVLETQYF.

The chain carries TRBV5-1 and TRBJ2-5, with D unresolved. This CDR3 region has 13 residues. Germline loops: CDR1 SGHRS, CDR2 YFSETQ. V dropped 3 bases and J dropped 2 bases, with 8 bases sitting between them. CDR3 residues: CASSWAPQETQYF. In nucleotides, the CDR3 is TGCGCCAGCAGCTGGGCACCTCAAGAGACCCAGTACTTC.

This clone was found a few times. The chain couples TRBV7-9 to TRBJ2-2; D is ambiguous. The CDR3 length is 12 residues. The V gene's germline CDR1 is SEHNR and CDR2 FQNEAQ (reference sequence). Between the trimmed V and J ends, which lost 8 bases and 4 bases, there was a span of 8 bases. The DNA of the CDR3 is TGTGCCAGCCTAACGGGCACCGGGGAGCTGTTTTTT. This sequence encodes CASLTGTGELFF.

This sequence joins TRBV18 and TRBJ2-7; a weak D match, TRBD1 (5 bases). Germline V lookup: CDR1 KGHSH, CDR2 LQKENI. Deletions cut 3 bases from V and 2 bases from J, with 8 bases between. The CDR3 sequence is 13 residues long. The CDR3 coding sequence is TGTGCCAGCTCACCGTCAGGGACCTACGAGCAGTACTTC. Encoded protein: CASSPSGTYEQYF.

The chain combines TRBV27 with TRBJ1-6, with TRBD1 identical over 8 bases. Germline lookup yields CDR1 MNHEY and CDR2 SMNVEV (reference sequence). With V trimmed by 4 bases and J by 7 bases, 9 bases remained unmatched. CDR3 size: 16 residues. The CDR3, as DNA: TGTGCCAGCAGTTCATGGACAGGGCGAAGGAATTCACCCCTCCACTTT. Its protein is CASSSWTGRRNSPLHF.